This T cell receptor beta chain was captured in a study of control samples from healthy donors and cancer patients. Method: immunoSEQ multiplex PCR; TCRdb's copy keeps in-frame clones and lacks some. The repertoire holds under 150,000 clones, with around 89% as singletons. The CDR3 extends over 14 amino acids. Germline V gene sequence: CDR1 SGHRS, CDR2 YFSETQ. V was trimmed by 4 bases and J by 11 bases, leaving 19 bases between them. This receptor was obtained from a woman aged 50 to 65 with colorectal cancer. Sequencing input: PBMCs. The V call is TRBV5-1, the J call TRBJ1-3; D is ambiguous. CDR3 nucleotides: TGCGCCAGCAGCCCTTCTACCGGGCCCGGAGCCATATATTTT. This gives the protein CASSPSTGPGAIYF.